This entry lists 8 T cell receptor beta chains sequenced from one sample in a study of shared clonotypes between healthy human individuals (dated by TCRdb to 2020 to 2022). Preparation of the library involved the immunoSEQ multiplex PCR assay. TCRdb provides this immuneACCESS table in a form limited to in-frame rearrangements. Some clones are lacking; in checked studies, under half of them reflect an unresolved V gene, and why the rest are absent is not known. In all, the sample holds 950,000 to 1,200,000 clones, and roughly 80% of those were seen once. The ten largest clones take up 0.7% to 0.95% of the sample. Sequencing input: memory CD4+ T cells from PBMCs. This sample's cell subset or site label indicates: CD45RA-negative fraction. The receptor set was obtained from a man younger than 35 in good health. Some clones in this sample may be carry-over from other donors' samples.

The gene calls are TRBV11-2 and TRBJ2-1, with 7 bases aligning to TRBD2. Germline-derived CDR1 and CDR2 are SGHAT and FQNNGV. The CDR3 is 13 amino acids. V was clipped by 0 bases and J by 10 bases; unmatched bases: 3. The CDR3 region is CASSLDSGQEQFF. The CDR3 bases are TGTGCCAGCAGCTTAGATAGCGGGCAGGAGCAGTTCTTC. The full variable domain, in which reference TRBV11-2 and TRBJ2-1 provide the parts outside the CDR3, is EAGVAQSPRYKIIEKRQSVAFWCNPISGHATLYWYQQILGQGPKLLIQFQNNGVVDDSQLPKDRFSAERLKGVDSTLKIQPAKLEDSAVYLCASSLDSGQEQFFGPGTRLTVL.

The CDR3 DNA sequence: TGTGCCAGCAGGATCTTACAGGGGAATAATGGCTACACCTTC. Amino acid sequence: CASRILQGNNGYTF. The gene calls are TRBV6-1 and TRBJ1-2; 7 bases match TRBD1. The J segment lost 6 bases and the V segment lost 6 bases, leaving 10 bases of the junction unmatched. The germline V gene has CDR1 MNHNS and CDR2 SASEGT. The CDR3 has 14 residues.

This clone showed up just once. Other DNA sequences of this sample code for an identical CDR3. The chain combines TRBV19 with TRBJ2-3; D is perhaps TRBD1 (5 bases). From germline, CDR1 is LNHDA and CDR2 SQIVND (reference sequence). The CDR3 length is 16 residues. Trimming shortened V by 5 bases and J by 1 base, and 16 bases separated the two germline ends. The CDR3 protein is CASSPQRAQGTDTQYF. CDR3 DNA sequence: TGTGCCAGTAGTCCTCAGCGCGCACAGGGCACAGATACGCAGTATTTT. Supplemented by reference TRBV19 and TRBJ2-3, the full variable domain reads DGGITQSPKYLFRKEGQNVTLSCEQNLNHDAMYWYRQDPGQGLRLIYYSQIVNDFQKGDIAEGYSVSREKKESFPLTVTSAQKNPTAFYLCASSPQRAQGTDTQYFGPGTRLTVL.

The rearrangement links TRBV28 to TRBJ2-7; TRBD2 agrees at 10 bases. Germline V gene sequence: CDR1 MDHEN, CDR2 SYDVKM. The CDR3 is 13 residues long. The trim removed 8 bases at V and 5 bases at J, leaving 6 bases unmatched. The CDR3, as DNA: TGTGCCAGCTTCGCTAGCGGGAGCCACGAGCAGTACTTC. This translates into CASFASGSHEQYF.

The chain is built from TRBV9 and TRBJ2-3; D gene ambiguous. Germline CDR1 and CDR2: SGDLS and YYNGEE. The V end was cut by 4 bases, the J end by 6 bases, with 12 bases between. This CDR3 comprises 13 residues. CDR3 nucleotide sequence: TGTGCCAGCAGCCCGGACCCGCCGGATACGCAGTATTTT. Amino acid sequence: CASSPDPPDTQYF.

This chain uses TRBV5-1 with TRBJ1-1, with D unclear. Trimming took 0 bases from V and 4 from J, leaving 10 bases between them. Germline V gene sequence: CDR1 SGHRS, CDR2 YFSETQ. This CDR3 is 14 amino acids long. The CDR3 sequence is CASSLAWLSTEAFF. CDR3 nucleotide sequence: TGCGCCAGCAGCTTGGCCTGGTTGAGCACTGAAGCTTTCTTT. The complete variable domain, with remaining parts taken from reference TRBV5-1 and TRBJ1-1, reads KAGVTQTPRYLIKTRGQQVTLSCSPISGHRSVSWYQQTPGQGLQFLFEYFSETQRNKGNFPGRFSGRQFSNSRSEMNVSTLELGDSALYLCASSLAWLSTEAFFGQGTRLTVV.

The rearrangement joins TRBV30 to TRBJ2-1, with D perhaps TRBD1 (6 bases). The V gene lost 2 bases and the J gene lost 14 bases, with 13 bases spanning the gap. The V gene's germline CDR1 is GTSNPN and CDR2 SVGIG (reference sequence). The CDR3 contains 11 residues. The CDR3, as DNA: TGTGCCTGGAGTCTCACAGGGAGTAAGTTCTTC. Protein sequence: CAWSLTGSKFF.

About this clone: This could be a read error, since a much larger clone is one nucleotide away. This CDR3 is also generated by other DNA sequences in the sample. The chain joins TRBV6-5 to TRBJ1-4; D ambiguous. CDR3 length: 13 residues. Germline V lookup: CDR1 MNHEY, CDR2 SVGAGI. Here the CDR3 DNA reads TGTGCCAGCAGTTACAGCAGAAATGAAAAACTGTTCTTT. Protein: CASSYSRNEKLFF.